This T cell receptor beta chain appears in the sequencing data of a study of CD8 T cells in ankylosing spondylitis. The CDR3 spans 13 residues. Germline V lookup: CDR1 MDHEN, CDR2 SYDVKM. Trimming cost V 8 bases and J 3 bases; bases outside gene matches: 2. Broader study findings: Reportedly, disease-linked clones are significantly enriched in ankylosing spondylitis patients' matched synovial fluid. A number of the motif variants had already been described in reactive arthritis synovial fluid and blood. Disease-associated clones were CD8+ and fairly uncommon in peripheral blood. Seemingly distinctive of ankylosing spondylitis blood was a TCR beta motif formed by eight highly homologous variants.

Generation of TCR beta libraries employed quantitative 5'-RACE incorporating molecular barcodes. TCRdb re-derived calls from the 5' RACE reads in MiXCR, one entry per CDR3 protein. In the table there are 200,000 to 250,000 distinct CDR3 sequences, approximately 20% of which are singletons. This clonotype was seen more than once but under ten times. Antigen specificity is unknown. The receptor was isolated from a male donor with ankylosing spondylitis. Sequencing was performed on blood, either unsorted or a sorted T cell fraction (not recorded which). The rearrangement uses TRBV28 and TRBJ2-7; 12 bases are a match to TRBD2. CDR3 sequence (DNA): TGTGCCAGCCGACTAGCGGGAGACTACGAGCAGTACTTC. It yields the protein CASRLAGDYEQYF.